This T cell receptor beta chain stems from a study of cytomegalovirus exposure and HLA in healthy donors. Overall study results and limits: Rare sequences made up most TCRs, while some public TCRs were found in many donors. With high specificity and sensitivity, the classifier reportedly diagnosed cytomegalovirus status.

In its sample, this clone was seen once. Its antigen is unidentified. The CDR3 extends over 13 amino acids. V shed 0 bases and J shed 8 bases, with 10 bases lying between them. The germline V gene has CDR1 MNHEY and CDR2 SMNVEV (reference sequence). Primers included in the PCR were 60 Vbeta and 13 Jbeta primers. The method was immunoSEQ multiplex PCR; TCRdb's version includes in-frame clones alone and lacks a portion of them. This table has just over 150,000 clones, 80% to 90% appearing once. This chain uses TRBV27 with TRBJ1-2, with no clear D. The sequence was collected from a man in his late teens or twenties in good health and CMV-seropositive. The specimen was PBMCs. DNA of the CDR3: TGTGCCAGCAGTTTATCGAGTGGAGACGGCTACACCTTC. It yields the protein CASSLSSGDGYTF.